Listed here are 30 T cell receptor beta chains from one sample, sequenced in a study of T cells in Graves' hyperthyroidism and ophthalmopathy. RNA transcripts served as the template for amplifying TCR beta CDR3 regions. A set of HTBI primers served as the primers for a first-round RT-PCR of the TCR CDR3. TCRdb re-derived calls from the multiplex PCR reads in MiXCR, one entry per CDR3 protein. The repertoire holds over 700,000 distinct CDR3 sequences, with over 35% as singletons. Material for sequencing was blood. These receptors all stem from a middle-aged woman with Graves' hyperthyroidism.

The chain has TRBV19 and TRBJ2-2, with unresolved D. There are 13 residues in the CDR3. Germline V gives CDR1 LNHDA, CDR2 SQIVND (reference sequence). Trimming cost V 1 base and J 4 bases, with 4 bases left between them. CDR3 sequence: CASSIAATGELFF. The CDR3, as DNA: TGTGCCAGTAGTATAGCGGCCACCGGGGAGCTGTTTTTT.

This clonotype showed up many times. The V gene is TRBV4-1, the J gene TRBJ1-1, with a tentative D call TRBD1 (5 bases). V was pared by 6 bases and J by 6 bases, with 17 bases between. This CDR3 is 14 amino acids long. In germline, CDR1 is MGHRA, CDR2 YSYEKL. The CDR3 region is CASSRNGLGAEAFF. Here the CDR3 DNA reads TGCGCCAGCAGTCGCAATGGGCTGGGGGCTGAAGCTTTCTTT.

Comment on this clonotype: At one of its ends the junction is not consistent with the germline gene, which may arise from a read error. This chain connects TRBV7-7 to TRBJ2-5, with D possibly matching TRBD2 (5 bases). This CDR3 spans 13 amino acids. Germline V lookup: CDR1 SSHAT, CDR2 FNYEAQ (reference sequence). The CDR3 spells CAGSPRVQEAQYF. In DNA, the CDR3 is TGTGCTGGCAGCCCGCGGGTCCAAGAGGCCCAGTACTTC.

The genes are TRBV7-9 and TRBJ1-4; 9 positions match TRBD1. Germline lookup yields CDR1 SEHNR and CDR2 FQNEAQ (reference sequence). V shed 6 bases and J 8 bases; nucleotides not matched to a gene: 13. The CDR3 runs to 16 residues. This CDR3 reads CASSLLTTGGFEKLFF. CDR3 nucleotide sequence: TGTGCCAGCAGTCTCTTAACGACAGGGGGATTCGAAAAACTGTTTTTT.

The V gene is TRBV7-2, the J gene TRBJ2-3; no firm D call. Trimming shortened V by 5 bases and J by 0 bases, and 9 bases separated the two germline ends. Germline V lookup: CDR1 SGHTA, CDR2 FQGNSA. CDR3 length: 14 amino acids. The CDR3 loop reads CASSIGFSTDTQYF. CDR3 nucleotides: TGTGCCAGCAGCATCGGGTTTAGCACAGATACGCAGTATTTT.

This chain uses TRBV7-6 with TRBJ1-5; 8 bases are shared with TRBD1. Germline CDR1 is SGHVS and CDR2 is FNYEAQ. The CDR3 has 17 residues. The V segment lost 5 bases and the J segment 0 bases; nucleotides outside the gene matches: 9. The CDR3 loop reads CASSPRDRTYSNQPQHF. DNA for the CDR3: TGTGCCAGCAGCCCCCGGGACAGGACCTATAGCAATCAGCCCCAGCATTTT.

The V gene is TRBV6-5, the J gene TRBJ1-2; D gene uncertain. The CDR3 contains 13 residues. Germline CDR1 and CDR2: MNHEY and SVGAGI. The V gene lost 4 bases and the J gene lost 8 bases, with 14 bases spanning the gap. CDR3 residues: CASSSIAGYGYTF. CDR3 in DNA: TGTGCCAGCAGTTCCATAGCGGGTTACGGCTACACCTTC.

The chain is built from TRBV15 and TRBJ1-6; D ambiguous. The CDR3 has 15 amino acids. The germline V and J ends were trimmed by 0 bases and 13 bases, with 16 bases remaining between them. CDR1 is LNHNV and CDR2 is YYDKDF in the germline V gene (reference sequence). Here the CDR3 DNA reads TGTGCCACCAGCAGAGATCTAGCGGGGTTTAATCCCCTCCACTTT. This encodes CATSRDLAGFNPLHF.

On this clonotype itself: Being one base from a much bigger clone, this may be a read error. The chain joins TRBV11-2 to TRBJ2-7; D perhaps matches TRBD1 (8 bases). Germline CDR1 is SGHAT and CDR2 is FQNNGV. The CDR3 totals 15 residues. In DNA, the CDR3 is TGTACCAGCAGCTTAGCGCACAGGGGGGGTAAGGAGCAGTACTTC. It translates to CTSSLAHRGGKEQYF.

The CDR3 DNA reads TGTGCCAGCAGTTACTCGAGAAGACAATCGACAACTAATGAAAAACTGTTTTTT. It is translated as CASSYSRRQSTTNEKLFF. V is TRBV13 and J is TRBJ1-4; D not certain. Germline CDR1 PRHDT, CDR2 FYEKMQ (reference sequence). The CDR3 sequence is 18 residues long. The V gene lost 6 bases and the J gene lost 0 bases, with 20 bases spanning the gap.

A few counts support this clonotype. The chain has TRBV4-1 and TRBJ2-5; 15 bases map to TRBD2. The CDR3 spans 16 residues. Per germline, CDR1 MGHRA and CDR2 YSYEKL. The trim removed 8 bases at V and 5 bases at J, leaving 9 bases unmatched. In DNA, the CDR3 is TGCGCCAGCGGCGGGACTAGCGGGGGGATGATGGAGACCCAGTACTTC. This gives the protein CASGGTSGGMMETQYF.

The V call is TRBV10-3, the J call TRBJ1-1; D not resolved. V lost 5 bases and J lost 1, with 11 bases in between. This CDR3 spans 14 amino acids. CDR1 and CDR2 from the germline V gene are ENHRY and SYGVKD. The CDR3 DNA reads as TGTGCCATCAGTCTGGTAACGAAGAACACTGAAGCTTTCTTT. Its translation: CAISLVTKNTEAFF.

On this clonotype itself: This sequence may be a read error, since a much larger clone differs from it by one base. The rearrangement joins TRBV10-3 to TRBJ2-2, with D uncertain. This CDR3 contains 12 residues. Germline-derived CDR1 and CDR2 are ENHRY and SYGVKD. V gave up 2 bases and J gave up 7 bases, with 5 bases separating them. This chain's CDR3 is CAISERDGELFF. The CDR3 DNA reads as TGTGCCATCAGTGAGAGGGACGGGGAGCTGTTTTTT.

The gene calls are TRBV4-2 and TRBJ2-7, with D unclear. CDR1 is LGHNA, CDR2 YNFKEQ, per germline. Trimming left V 1 base short and J 3 bases short, with 13 bases between. The CDR3 totals 15 residues. The CDR3 reads CASSQAHSSRYEQYF. CDR3 nucleotides: TGTGCCAGCAGCCAAGCTCACTCCAGCCGCTACGAGCAGTACTTC.

V usage is TRBV6-5 and J usage is TRBJ1-2; 8 nucleotides line up with TRBD1. Germline CDR1 is MNHEY and CDR2 is SVGAGI. The CDR3 contains 13 residues. V was pared by 4 bases and J by 7 bases, with 5 bases of the junction left unmatched. This CDR3 reads CASSSTGERGYTF. Here the CDR3 DNA reads TGTGCCAGCAGTTCGACAGGGGAGCGTGGCTACACCTTC.

The chain couples TRBV7-2 to TRBJ1-1; D is uncertain. The V gene's germline CDR1 is SGHTA and CDR2 FQGNSA. The CDR3 runs 12 residues. V was clipped by 7 bases and J by 7 bases, with 13 bases between them. The CDR3: CASTLLGVEAFF. CDR3 DNA sequence: TGTGCCAGCACCCTTCTGGGCGTTGAAGCTTTCTTT.

Points on this clonotype: The germline gene is not matched at one end of the junction; a read error may be the cause. This chain links TRBV10-3 with TRBJ1-3; D remains ambiguous. This CDR3 has 17 amino acids. Germline V CDR1 and CDR2: ENHRY, SYGVKD. In DNA form, the CDR3 reads TGTGCCATCAGTGAAGCGCTTCGAGGGCACTCTGGAAACACCACATATTTT. This gives the protein CAISEALRGHSGNTTYF.

The chain uses TRBV6-5 and TRBJ2-7, with D possibly being TRBD1 (5 bases). The CDR3 has 13 amino acids. The germline gives CDR1 MNHEY, CDR2 SVGAGI. Trimming stripped 5 bases from V and 3 bases from J, with 11 bases between. CDR3 sequence (DNA): TGTGCCAGCAGTCCGGACACCTTCTACGAGCAGTACTTC. Residues: CASSPDTFYEQYF.

This rearrangement joins TRBV27 to TRBJ2-2; 10 bases fit TRBD2. The CDR3 is made up of 13 amino acids. Germline assignment: CDR1 MNHEY and CDR2 SMNVEV (reference sequence). Trimming removed 6 bases from V and 11 bases from J; junction bases left unmatched: 6. The CDR3 DNA sequence: TGTGCCAGCAGGGCTAGCGGGGGCCCTGAGCTGTTTTTT. Its translation is CASRASGGPELFF.

In its sample, this clonotype was seen many times. This chain connects TRBV20-1 to TRBJ1-2, with D perhaps TRBD1 (6 bases). The CDR3 spans 13 residues. Trimming took off 8 bases at V and 3 bases at J, with 16 bases between the two ends. Per germline, CDR1 DFQATT and CDR2 SNEGSKA (reference sequence). CDR3 sequence reads: CSIGNRQDYGYTF. DNA of the CDR3: TGCAGTATAGGTAACAGACAGGACTATGGCTACACCTTC.

This clonotype has ten or more counts. This chain links TRBV7-3 with TRBJ1-1, with D perhaps TRBD1 (6 bases). With 5 bases removed from V and 0 bases from J, the gap between germline ends came to 13 bases. The CDR3 sequence is 15 residues long. Germline V lookup: CDR1 SGHTA, CDR2 FQGTGA. The CDR3 reads CASSMMDRLNTEAFF. The CDR3 coding sequence is TGTGCCAGCAGCATGATGGACAGATTGAACACTGAAGCTTTCTTT.

Regarding this clonotype: At one end the junction does not follow the germline gene, possibly because of a read error. Here the CDR3 reads CASSLTTRNTTYF. CDR3 DNA: TGTGCCAGCAGCCTCACCACCCGAAACACCACATATTTT. The V and J genes are TRBV7-7 and TRBJ1-3; D remains unclear. The V gene's germline CDR1 is SSHAT and CDR2 FNYEAQ (reference sequence). The CDR3 is 13 amino acids.

This sequence joins TRBV10-2 and TRBJ2-4, with TRBD1 matching 9 bases. From germline, CDR1 is WSHSY and CDR2 SAAADI. After removal of 5 bases from V and 4 bases from J, the junction contained 9 bases not matched to a gene. CDR3 length: 16 residues. The CDR3 DNA is TGCGCCAGCAGTCCATTAAAAGGGACAGGGAAAAACATTCAGTACTTC. Protein product: CASSPLKGTGKNIQYF.

This clonotype was recorded at least ten times. The CDR3 DNA is TGCGCCAGCAGCCAAGACGGCGGGAGGAAGGACACTGAAGCTTTCTTT. Protein sequence: CASSQDGGRKDTEAFF. The J gene is TRBJ1-1, the V gene TRBV4-3; D unresolved. The CDR3 runs 16 residues. V was cut by 0 bases and J by 3 bases, with 14 bases left in between. Germline CDR1 LGHNA, CDR2 YSLEER.

In its sample, this clonotype was seen many times. The gene calls are TRBV7-6 and TRBJ2-7; D is unresolved. Germline V lookup: CDR1 SGHVS, CDR2 FNYEAQ. CDR3 size: 13 residues. V was trimmed by 5 bases and J by 3 bases, leaving 11 bases between them. The CDR3 DNA follows: TGTGCCAGCAGCCCGAGTGCGTTCTACGAGCAGTACTTC. Translation gives CASSPSAFYEQYF.

This clonotype has only a few counts. The chain combines TRBV6-5 with TRBJ1-1, with D uncertain. The ends were cut back, 4 bases at V and 0 bases at J, with 9 bases in the middle. Germline CDR1 and CDR2: MNHEY and SVGAGI. The CDR3 extends over 14 amino acids. DNA for the CDR3: TGTGCCAGCAGTTCTCGAATACTGAACACTGAAGCTTTCTTT. Translation gives CASSSRILNTEAFF.

This chain joins TRBV20-1 and TRBJ1-1; TRBD1 aligns across 12 bases. V dropped 6 bases and J dropped 5; count of bases not matched to a gene: 16. Germline CDR1 reads DFQATT; CDR2 reads SNEGSKA (reference sequence). The CDR3 consists of 17 residues. CDR3 amino acids: CSAGVSGTGGLGTEAFF. The CDR3 nucleotides are TGCAGTGCCGGAGTCTCCGGGACAGGGGGCTTAGGAACTGAAGCTTTCTTT.

This clonotype was observed at least ten times. Here the CDR3 DNA reads TGTGCCAGTCGGCTACAGGGTGGAATTAATGAAAAACTGTTTTTT. Protein product: CASRLQGGINEKLFF. V and J are TRBV7-9 and TRBJ1-4; tentative D call: TRBD1 (6 bases). The CDR3 covers 15 residues. Germline CDR1 reads SEHNR; CDR2 reads FQNEAQ (reference sequence). Trimming stripped 9 bases from V and 4 bases from J, with 18 bases between. Looking up the rest from reference TRBV7-9 and TRBJ1-4 gives the full variable domain: DTGVSQNPRHKITKRGQNVTFRCDPISEHNRLYWYRQTLGQGPEFLTYFQNEAQLEKSRLLSDRFSAERPKGSFSTLEIQRTEQGDSAMYLCASRLQGGINEKLFFGSGTQLSVL.

This clonotype was seen only a few times. The chain has TRBV7-2 and TRBJ2-5, with TRBD1 matching over 8 bases. The ends lost 9 bases at V and 3 bases at J; junction bases unmatched: 6. Germline V gene data show CDR1 as SGHTA and CDR2 as FQGNSA. CDR3 length equals 13 residues. The CDR3 region is CASQGAGKETQYF. The CDR3 DNA reads TGTGCCAGTCAGGGGGCGGGGAAAGAGACCCAGTACTTC.

CDR3 sequence reads: CAISEGGGETQYF. The DNA for the CDR3 is TGTGCCATCAGTGAGGGGGGCGGCGAGACCCAGTACTTC. The chain uses TRBV10-3 and TRBJ2-5, with D possibly being TRBD1 (6 bases). The V gene lost 2 bases and the J gene lost 5 bases, with 9 bases spanning the gap. In germline, CDR1 is ENHRY, CDR2 SYGVKD. CDR3 size: 13 residues.